A single sample is the source of the 27 T cell receptor beta chains below, sequenced in a study of Tregs in tolerant kidney transplant recipients. Data came from immunoSEQ multiplex PCR; TCRdb stores just in-frame clones and leaves some out. The sample has about 66,000 clones, approximately 92% seen once. Sequenced material: CD8+ T cells from blood, taken before the transplant. The receptors stem from a human donor who received a combined kidney and bone marrow transplant.

This clone has only one observation. The chain uses TRBV6-5 and TRBJ2-5, with D hard to call. Between the trimmed V and J ends, which lost 0 bases and 1 base, there was a span of 6 bases. CDR1 and CDR2 (germline): MNHEY, SVGAGI. The CDR3 has 14 residues. In DNA, the CDR3 is TGTGCCAGCAGTTACTCGAAGCGCCAAGAGACCCAGTACTTC. It yields the protein CASSYSKRQETQYF.

The chain combines TRBV7-6 with TRBJ1-1; D unclear. V shed 3 bases and J shed 1 base, with 12 bases lying between them. CDR1 SGHVS and CDR2 FNYEAQ come from the germline V gene. The CDR3 is made up of 15 amino acids. CDR3 amino acids: CASSFRNPPNTEAFF. Here the CDR3 DNA reads TGTGCCAGCAGCTTCAGGAACCCGCCGAACACTGAAGCTTTCTTT.

The genes are TRBV6-4 and TRBJ1-6; D gene unclear. Germline assignment: CDR1 MRHNA and CDR2 SNTAGT. Trimming cost V 3 bases and J 11 bases, with 11 bases left between them. CDR3 length: 13 residues. The CDR3 spells CASSDPGSPPLHF. CDR3 DNA: TGTGCCAGCAGTGATCCAGGATCCCCACCCCTCCACTTT.

V usage is TRBV6-5 and J usage is TRBJ2-5; 10 bases align to TRBD2. TRBJ2-7 explains the end of the DNA better; the J call may be wrong. The germline gives CDR1 MNHEY, CDR2 SVGAGI. The CDR3 contains 15 residues. This chain's CDR3 is CASSLSSGGWYEQYF. The CDR3 nucleotides read TGTGCCAGCAGCCTCTCTAGCGGGGGATGGTACGAGCAGTACTTC.

The V call is TRBV4-3, the J call TRBJ2-3; a weak D match, TRBD2 (6 bases). V lost 1 base to trimming and J lost 4 bases, with 12 bases between them. The germline gives CDR1 LGHNA, CDR2 YSLEER. This CDR3 contains 15 residues. The DNA for the CDR3 is TGCGCCAGCAGCCAAGTATCCCAGCGGGCAGATACGCAGTATTTT. It encodes CASSQVSQRADTQYF.

The rearrangement joins TRBV7-8 to TRBJ1-1, with 10 bases fitting TRBD1. Germline CDR1 SGHVS, CDR2 FQNEAQ. This CDR3 region has 16 residues. After removal of 5 bases from V and 2 bases from J, the junction contained 8 bases not matched to a gene. CDR3 residues: CASSPMGQGINTEAFF. CDR3 DNA: TGTGCCAGCAGCCCGATGGGACAGGGGATAAACACTGAAGCTTTCTTT.

In regard to this clone: At one boundary the junction diverges from the germline segment, which might be a read error. The same CDR3 arises from other DNA sequences in this sample as well. The chain links TRBV27 to TRBJ1-6, with D tentatively TRBD1 (5 bases). This CDR3 has 13 amino acids. Germline V gene sequence: CDR1 MNHEY, CDR2 SMNVEV (reference sequence). The CDR3 nucleotides are TGTGCCAGCTCAACGCAGGGCAATTCCCCCCTCCACTTT. Translated, it gives CASSTQGNSPLHF.

V and J are TRBV29-1 and TRBJ2-7; D possibly corresponds to TRBD1 (5 bases). Between the trimmed V and J ends, which lost 7 bases and 2 bases, there was a span of 15 bases. Germline assignment: CDR1 SQVTM and CDR2 ANQGSEA. CDR3 size: 13 residues. The CDR3 region has the DNA TGCAGCGCTGCCGACAGCCTAACCTACGAGCAGTACTTC. As protein: CSAADSLTYEQYF.

V usage is TRBV19 and J usage is TRBJ2-1, with D perhaps matching TRBD1 (6 bases). This CDR3 is built from 13 residues. Between the trimmed V and J ends, which lost 3 bases and 7 bases, there was a span of 10 bases. The germline CDR1 and CDR2 sequences are LNHDA and SQIVND (reference sequence). This chain's CDR3 is CASSMIGGNEQFF. Written as DNA, the CDR3 is TGTGCCAGTAGTATGATAGGGGGAAATGAGCAGTTCTTC. Together with reference TRBV19 and TRBJ2-1, the CDR3 gives the full variable domain: DGGITQSPKYLFRKEGQNVTLSCEQNLNHDAMYWYRQDPGQGLRLIYYSQIVNDFQKGDIAEGYSVSREKKESFPLTVTSAQKNPTAFYLCASSMIGGNEQFFGPGTRLTVL.

DNA of the CDR3: TGTGCCAGCAGCCGGACTAGCGGGAACTACAATGAGCAGTTCTTC. This sequence encodes CASSRTSGNYNEQFF. J is TRBJ2-1 and V is TRBV7-6; TRBD2 matches at 12 bases. The trim removed 5 bases at V and 3 bases at J, leaving 2 bases unmatched. The germline V gene encodes CDR1 SGHVS and CDR2 FNYEAQ. The CDR3 runs 15 residues.

This clone was recorded a few times. The chain carries TRBV5-6 and TRBJ1-5; 7 bases line up with TRBD1. Germline V gene lookup returns CDR1 SGHDT and CDR2 YYEEEE. The CDR3 runs 14 residues. V trimming: 1 base; J trimming: 5 bases; junction bases outside the gene matches: 3. This chain's CDR3 is CASSLMTGHQPQHF. In DNA, the CDR3 is TGTGCCAGCAGCTTGATGACAGGGCATCAGCCCCAGCATTTT.

The chain has TRBV5-1 and TRBJ2-7; 9 bases are a match to TRBD2. The J segment lost 2 bases and the V segment lost 0 bases, leaving 3 bases of the junction unmatched. The germline V gene encodes CDR1 SGHRS and CDR2 YFSETQ. There are 15 residues in the CDR3. In nucleotides, the CDR3 is TGCGCCAGCAGCTTGGAGGCTAGCGGGGCCTACGAGCAGTACTTC. Its translation: CASSLEASGAYEQYF.

The chain links TRBV20-1 to TRBJ1-1, with TRBD1 as a possible D gene (6 bases). The CDR3 contains 11 residues. CDR1 is DFQATT and CDR2 is SNEGSKA in the germline V gene (reference sequence). V gave up 3 bases and J gave up 7 bases, with 9 bases separating them. CDR3 region: CSARTGGEAFF. The DNA of the CDR3 is TGCAGTGCTAGGACAGGAGGTGAAGCTTTCTTT.

The chain combines TRBV7-3 with TRBJ2-7; tentatively, D is TRBD2 (6 bases). The CDR3 runs to 13 residues. CDR1 is SGHTA and CDR2 is FQGTGA in the germline V gene. V was trimmed by 5 bases and J by 4 bases, leaving 12 bases between them. The CDR3 spells CASSHGTSYEQYF. The CDR3 DNA follows: TGTGCCAGCAGCCACGGGACTTCTTACGAGCAGTACTTC.

The chain links TRBV4-1 to TRBJ2-1; D is perhaps TRBD1 (5 bases). Looked up from germline, CDR1 is MGHRA and CDR2 is YSYEKL. Between the trimmed V and J ends, which lost 0 bases and 0 bases, there was a span of 15 bases. CDR3 length: 18 amino acids. The CDR3 region is CASSQDIQADFSYNEQFF. CDR3 in DNA: TGCGCCAGCAGCCAAGATATACAGGCAGACTTCTCCTACAATGAGCAGTTCTTC.

This rearrangement joins TRBV30 to TRBJ1-2; TRBD1 matches 8 bases. Germline lookup yields CDR1 GTSNPN and CDR2 SVGIG (reference sequence). There are 13 residues in the CDR3. V was pared by 4 bases and J by 7 bases, with 8 bases of the junction left unmatched. CDR3: CAWTLTGGGGYTF. The CDR3 coding sequence is TGTGCCTGGACCCTTACAGGGGGGGGTGGCTACACCTTC.

The gene calls are TRBV7-3 and TRBJ1-2; D possibly corresponds to TRBD1 (6 bases). Trimming removed 5 bases from V and 6 bases from J, with 16 bases in between. Germline CDR1 SGHTA, CDR2 FQGTGA. This CDR3 is built from 14 residues. The CDR3 region has the DNA TGTGCCAGCAGCCTTGTAGGGGGAGTAGATGGCTACACCTTC. It encodes CASSLVGGVDGYTF. Based on the CDR3 plus reference TRBV7-3 and TRBJ1-2, the full variable domain is GAGVSQTPSNKVTEKGKYVELRCDPISGHTALYWYRQSLGQGPEFLIYFQGTGAADDSGLPNDRFFAVRPEGSVSTLKIQRTERGDSAVYLCASSLVGGVDGYTFGSGTRLTVV.

The gene calls are TRBV9 and TRBJ2-1, with 7 positions matching TRBD2. Trimming removed 6 bases from V and 6 bases from J; junction bases left unmatched: 9. Germline values: CDR1 SGDLS, CDR2 YYNGEE. This CDR3 is built from 14 residues. CDR3 bases: TGTGCCAGCAACGGCCGGACTAGTAGCAATGAGCAGTTCTTC. This encodes CASNGRTSSNEQFF.

The chain uses TRBV6-5 and TRBJ2-7; TRBD2 agrees at 7 bases. After removal of 4 bases from V and 3 bases from J, the junction contained 6 bases not matched to a gene. There are 14 residues in the CDR3. Germline CDR1 is MNHEY and CDR2 is SVGAGI. CDR3 residues: CASSSDGGGYEQYF. The CDR3 coding sequence is TGTGCCAGCAGTTCCGATGGGGGGGGCTACGAGCAGTACTTC.

The DNA for the CDR3 is TGTGCCAGCAGCCAAGATCTGGGGGCTTACACTGAAGCTTTCTTT. Translation: CASSQDLGAYTEAFF. The chain recombines TRBV4-2 with TRBJ1-1, with a possible D match to TRBD1 (6 bases). From germline, CDR1 is LGHNA and CDR2 YNFKEQ. Trimming removed 0 bases from V and 3 bases from J, with 11 bases in between. The CDR3 is 15 amino acids.

The chain couples TRBV7-9 to TRBJ1-2, with D maybe TRBD1 (5 bases). CDR1 and CDR2 from the germline V gene are SEHNR and FQNEAQ (reference sequence). V was cut by 5 bases and J by 3 bases, with 10 bases left in between. This CDR3 contains 13 residues. Written as DNA, the CDR3 is TGTGCCAGCAGCCAGACAGACTACTATGGCTACACCTTC. It yields the protein CASSQTDYYGYTF.

As for this clone: A junction end diverges from the germline sequence, so it may reflect a read error. The chain employs TRBV28 and TRBJ2-1; D is unclear. The germline V gene has CDR1 MDHEN and CDR2 SYDVKM. This CDR3 is 15 amino acids long. In DNA form, the CDR3 reads TGTGCCAGCAGTCAACTAAACCCATCCTCCAATGAGCAGTTCTTC. Translating gives CASSQLNPSSNEQFF. The whole variable domain, remainder taken from reference TRBV28 and TRBJ2-1, is DVKVTQSSRYLVKRTGEKVFLECVQDMDHENMFWYRQDPGLGLRLIYFSYDVKMKEKGDIPEGYSVSREKKERFSLILESASTNQTSMYLCASSQLNPSSNEQFFGPGTRLTVL.

CDR3 residues: CASSLKRGSTYNEQFF. The CDR3 DNA reads TGTGCCAGCAGCTTAAAGCGGGGTTCCACCTACAATGAGCAGTTCTTC. J is TRBJ2-1 and V is TRBV7-9; 7 nucleotides agree with TRBD2. The CDR3 is 16 residues long. Germline CDR1 SEHNR, CDR2 FQNEAQ (reference sequence). J gave up 2 bases and V 2 bases, and 6 bases lay outside the gene matches.

The rearrangement joins TRBV4-3 to TRBJ2-7, with 8 bases identical to TRBD2. The V segment lost 0 bases and the J segment 5 bases; nucleotides outside the gene matches: 9. Looked up from germline, CDR1 is LGHNA and CDR2 is YSLEER. The CDR3 is 16 residues long. This chain's CDR3 is CASSQDWGLVFHEQYF. In nucleotides, the CDR3 is TGCGCCAGCAGCCAAGACTGGGGACTAGTGTTCCACGAGCAGTACTTC.

The chain carries TRBV11-1 and TRBJ2-1, with 7 bases identical to TRBD1. The junction had 6 bases not matched to a gene; V was cut back by 8 bases and J by 2 bases. Germline V gene lookup returns CDR1 SGHAT and CDR2 FQDESV (reference sequence). The CDR3 totals 14 residues. Written as DNA, the CDR3 is TGTGCCAGCCTCTCCGGGACAGCCTACAATGAGCAGTTCTTC. Its translation: CASLSGTAYNEQFF.

The chain links TRBV30 to TRBJ2-7; possibly TRBD1 for D (5 bases). V was cut by 8 bases and J by 5 bases, with 13 bases left in between. The germline CDR1 and CDR2 sequences are GTSNPN and SVGIG (reference sequence). CDR3 size: 11 residues. The CDR3 DNA follows: TGTGCCGGAAAGGTGGGGCACGAGCAGTACTTC. This gives the protein CAGKVGHEQYF.

The J gene is TRBJ1-1, the V gene TRBV29-1; D remains ambiguous. Trimming cost V 6 bases and J 2 bases, with 10 bases left between them. The CDR3 sequence is 12 residues long. The germline V gene encodes CDR1 SQVTM and CDR2 ANQGSEA. This CDR3 reads CSVPGRNTEAFF. Written as DNA, the CDR3 is TGCAGCGTCCCCGGTAGAAACACTGAAGCTTTCTTT.